This T cell receptor beta chain is from a study of T-cell reconstitution after alpha-beta-depleted transplantation in children (dated by TCRdb to the mid-2010s). General notes on the study: T-cell immune reconstitution after TCRalphabeta/CD19-depleted allogeneic hematopoietic cell transplantation in children was quantitatively tracked in the study by means of TCR repertoire profiling.

Per the publication, the treatment or condition label means: allogeneic hematopoietic cell transplantation with graft depleted of TCRalphabeta T cells and CD19 B cells. TCRalphabeta/CD19-depleted allogeneic hematopoietic cell grafts were given to the transplant recipients, all of whom were children. The sample holds a few counts of this clonotype. What this receptor recognizes is not known. No quality values exist for individual bases; no much larger clone is one base distant. Libraries were constructed by PCR. The sequencer was an Illumina HiSeq 2500. TCR library preparation used molecular barcoding, with unique molecular identifiers applied to normalize quantification of the TCRbeta repertoire. TCRdb redid the processing of the public reads, applying fastp at Q25 and MiXCR, and retained in-frame beta chains. Each record represents a unique CDR3 protein, reported with the most common genes and DNA among its rows. The sample records roughly 300,000 distinct CDR3 sequences, around a tenth of which are singletons. The ten largest clones take up less than 25% of the sample.

Trimming removed 3 bases from V and 3 bases from J, leaving 11 bases between the germline ends. The CDR3 runs 14 residues from the cysteine to the phenylalanine. Only the CDR3 DNA stays, 42 bases, in frame from base 1. Via the germline V gene, CDR1 is SGHTA and CDR2 FQGNSA. Beyond this particular receptor, the publication reports: The frequencies of hyperexpanded clones fell over the following months, and after one year, T-cell counts and TCRbeta diversity were mostly attributed to newly produced T cells. The apparently early alphabetaT-cell count recovery about two months after transplant was reportedly dependent on only several hundred rapidly expanded clones derived from non-depleted graft cells. In some patients, the high TCRbeta diversity seen at day 60 was put down to recipient T cells and intrathymic progenitors that had survived conditioning.

This TCR derives from a male patient between 2 and 10 years old who had a stem cell transplant for chronic granulomatous disease, so the T cells may come from the graft donor. This sample comprised peripheral blood, obtained 180 days after TCRalphabeta/CD19-depleted stem cell transplant. The chain uses TRBV7-2 and TRBJ2-5, and possibly TRBD1, on 6 matching bases. DNA sequence: TGTGCCAGCAGCTTTAGGGACAACAAAGAGACCCAGTACTTC. This translates into CASSFRDNKETQYF.